The next 5 T cell receptor beta chains were all read from a single sample in a study of blood T cell repertoires in COVID-19. TCRdb's copy holds only in-frame clones and misses some; the assay was immunoSEQ multiplex PCR. This repertoire shows some 270,000 clones, 75% to 90% found once; its top ten account for roughly 0.8%. Specimen: peripheral blood. The source of these receptors is a young man with acute or convalescent COVID-19.

The chain has TRBV19 and TRBJ1-6; TRBD1 agrees at 7 bases. There are 15 residues in the CDR3. V shed 5 bases, J shed 9 bases, and the junction held 10 bases outside the gene matches. Germline V gives CDR1 LNHDA, CDR2 SQIVND (reference sequence). The DNA for the CDR3 is TGTGCCAGTAGTTTACAGGGGCTTAACGGTTCACCCCTCCACTTT. Residues: CASSLQGLNGSPLHF.

The V gene is TRBV5-1, the J gene TRBJ2-1; D is perhaps TRBD1 (5 bases). The CDR3 has 13 amino acids. In germline, CDR1 is SGHRS, CDR2 YFSETQ. V was shortened by 4 bases and J by 14 bases, with 19 bases between the two germline ends. The CDR3 spells CASSERPQGNEFF. CDR3 DNA sequence: TGCGCCAGCAGCGAACGACCCCAGGGAAATGAGTTCTTC.

The gene calls are TRBV27 and TRBJ2-3; TRBD2 might be the D (5 bases). Germline values: CDR1 MNHEY, CDR2 SMNVEV (reference sequence). CDR3 length: 16 residues. V was pared by 2 bases and J by 0 bases, with 12 bases between. The CDR3 region has the DNA TGTGCCAGCAGTTTAAGGGCGGGCATTAGCACAGATACGCAGTATTTT. This sequence encodes CASSLRAGISTDTQYF.

J is TRBJ1-4 and V is TRBV7-2; D is possibly TRBD1 (6 bases). CDR3 size: 15 residues. The germline CDR1 and CDR2 sequences are SGHTA and FQGNSA. The V end was cut by 3 bases, the J end by 0 bases, with 8 bases between. CDR3: CASSFQGTTNEKLFF. The CDR3 nucleotides read TGTGCCAGCAGCTTTCAGGGGACAACTAATGAAAAACTGTTTTTT.

This clone has a handful of counts. The V call is TRBV30, the J call TRBJ1-6, with TRBD1 identical over 9 bases. From germline, CDR1 is GTSNPN and CDR2 SVGIG (reference sequence). With V trimmed by 3 bases and J by 13 bases, 7 bases remained unmatched. This CDR3 is built from 13 residues. DNA for the CDR3: TGTGCCTGGAGCCGGACAGGGGTCTCCCCCCTCCACTTT. Translated: CAWSRTGVSPLHF.